This TCR beta chain was found in a study of blood T cell repertoires in COVID-19. Study-level information: PBMCs, B-cell-depleted T cells, or T cells were the source of the cDNA or gDNA that made up the material.

Original analysis: From reference gene primer amplification, estimates of nucleated cell counts were derived. The method was immunoSEQ multiplex PCR; TCRdb's version includes in-frame clones alone and lacks a portion of them. The V and J calls and clone size come from that table; D and trimming were worked out from the DNA. The top ten hold around 2.9% of the sample, which has a few hundred thousand clones, 82% seen once. Germline trimming cut 2 bases from V and 3 bases from J; bases unmatched to any gene: 4. Per germline, CDR1 LGHDT and CDR2 YNNKEL (reference sequence). The CDR3 runs to 14 residues.

Input material: peripheral blood. The sequence was obtained from a woman in her late teens or twenties with acute or convalescent COVID-19. V usage is TRBV3-1 (or the pseudogene TRBV3-2) and J usage is TRBJ2-7; TRBD2 matches 7 bases. This CDR3 is CASSQPGGLYEQYF. The CDR3 DNA reads as TGTGCCAGCAGCCAACCGGGAGGCCTCTACGAGCAGTACTTC.